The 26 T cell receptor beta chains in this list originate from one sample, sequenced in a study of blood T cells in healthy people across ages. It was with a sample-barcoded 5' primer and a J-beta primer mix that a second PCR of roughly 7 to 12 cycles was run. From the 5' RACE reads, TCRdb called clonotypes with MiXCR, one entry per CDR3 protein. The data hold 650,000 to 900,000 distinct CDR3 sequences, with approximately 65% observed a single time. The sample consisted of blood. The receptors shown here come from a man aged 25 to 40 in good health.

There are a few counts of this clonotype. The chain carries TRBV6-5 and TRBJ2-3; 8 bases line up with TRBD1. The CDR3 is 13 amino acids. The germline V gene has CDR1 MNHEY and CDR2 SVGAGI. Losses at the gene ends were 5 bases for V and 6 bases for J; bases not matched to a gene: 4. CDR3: CASSLTGVDTQYF. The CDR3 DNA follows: TGTGCCAGCAGTCTGACAGGGGTCGATACGCAGTATTTT.

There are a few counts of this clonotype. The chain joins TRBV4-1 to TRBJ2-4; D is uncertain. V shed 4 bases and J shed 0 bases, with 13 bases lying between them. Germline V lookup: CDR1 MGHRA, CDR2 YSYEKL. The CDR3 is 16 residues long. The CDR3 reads CASSLPTDLAKNIQYF. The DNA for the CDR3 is TGCGCCAGCAGCCTCCCCACGGACCTAGCCAAAAACATTCAGTACTTC.

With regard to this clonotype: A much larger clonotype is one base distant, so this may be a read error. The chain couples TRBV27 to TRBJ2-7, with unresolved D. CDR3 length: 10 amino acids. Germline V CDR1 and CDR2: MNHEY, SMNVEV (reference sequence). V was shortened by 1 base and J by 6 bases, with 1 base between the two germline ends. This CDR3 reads CASSLFEQYF. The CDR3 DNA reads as TGTGCCAGCAGTTTATTCGAGCAGTACTTC.

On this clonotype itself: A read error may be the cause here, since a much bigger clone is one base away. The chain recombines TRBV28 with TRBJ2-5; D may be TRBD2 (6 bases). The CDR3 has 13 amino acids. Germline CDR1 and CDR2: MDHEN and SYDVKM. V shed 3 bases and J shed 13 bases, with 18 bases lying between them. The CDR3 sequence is CASSLSGGKAWYF. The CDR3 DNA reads TGTGCCAGCAGTTTGAGTGGCGGGAAGGCGTGGTACTTC.

The CDR3 bases are TGCAGTGCTAGAGATCCCGACAGGGGTTCGGGAGAGCAGTACTTC. It translates to CSARDPDRGSGEQYF. The V gene is TRBV20-1, the J gene TRBJ2-5; 8 positions agree with TRBD1. The V gene's germline CDR1 is DFQATT and CDR2 SNEGSKA (reference sequence). V shed 0 bases and J 11 bases; nucleotides not matched to a gene: 14. The CDR3 totals 15 residues.

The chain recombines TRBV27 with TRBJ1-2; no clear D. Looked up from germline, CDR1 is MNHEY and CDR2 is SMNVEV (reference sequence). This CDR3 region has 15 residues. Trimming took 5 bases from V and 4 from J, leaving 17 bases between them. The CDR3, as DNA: TGTGCCAGCAGTGTACGATCCGGGGTCCCCTATGGCTACACCTTC. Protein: CASSVRSGVPYGYTF.

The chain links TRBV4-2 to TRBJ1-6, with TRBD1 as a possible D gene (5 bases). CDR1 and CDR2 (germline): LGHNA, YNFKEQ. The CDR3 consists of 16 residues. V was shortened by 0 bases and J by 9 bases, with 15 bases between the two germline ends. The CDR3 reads CASSQDMGDDVSPLHF. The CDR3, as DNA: TGTGCCAGCAGCCAAGATATGGGGGACGACGTTTCACCCCTCCACTTT.

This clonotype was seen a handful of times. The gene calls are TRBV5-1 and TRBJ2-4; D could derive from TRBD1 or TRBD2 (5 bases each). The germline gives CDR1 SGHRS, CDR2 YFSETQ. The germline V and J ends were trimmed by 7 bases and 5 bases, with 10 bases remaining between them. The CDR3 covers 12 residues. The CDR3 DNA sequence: TGCGCCAGCCGGGACGTTGAAAACATTCAGTACTTC. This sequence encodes CASRDVENIQYF.

CDR3: CASSMGLAGYEQYF. In nucleotides, the CDR3 is TGTGCCAGTAGTATGGGACTAGCGGGATACGAGCAGTACTTC. The chain combines TRBV19 with TRBJ2-4; 13 bases align to TRBD2. Gene TRBJ2-7 matches the end of the DNA better, so the J call may be wrong. CDR3 length: 14 amino acids. CDR1 is LNHDA and CDR2 is SQIVND in the germline V gene (reference sequence).

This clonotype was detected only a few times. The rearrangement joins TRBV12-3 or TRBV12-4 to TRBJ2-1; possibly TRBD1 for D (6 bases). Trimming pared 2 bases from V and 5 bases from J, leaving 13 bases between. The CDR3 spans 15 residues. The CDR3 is CASSLPLTGDNEQFF. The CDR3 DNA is TGTGCCAGCAGTTTACCCCTGACAGGCGACAATGAGCAGTTCTTC.

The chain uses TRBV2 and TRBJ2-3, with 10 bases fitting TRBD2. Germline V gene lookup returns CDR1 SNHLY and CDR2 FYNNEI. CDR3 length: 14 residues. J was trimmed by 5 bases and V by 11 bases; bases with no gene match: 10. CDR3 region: CAQQVLAGVDTQYF. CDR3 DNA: TGTGCCCAGCAGGTCCTAGCGGGAGTAGATACGCAGTATTTT.

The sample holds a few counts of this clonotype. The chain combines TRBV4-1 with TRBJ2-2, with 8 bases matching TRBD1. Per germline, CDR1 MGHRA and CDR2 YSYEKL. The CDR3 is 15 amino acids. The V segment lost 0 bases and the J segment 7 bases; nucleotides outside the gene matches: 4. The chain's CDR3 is CASSQEETGVGELFF. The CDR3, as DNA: TGCGCCAGCAGCCAAGAGGAGACAGGGGTCGGGGAGCTGTTTTTT.

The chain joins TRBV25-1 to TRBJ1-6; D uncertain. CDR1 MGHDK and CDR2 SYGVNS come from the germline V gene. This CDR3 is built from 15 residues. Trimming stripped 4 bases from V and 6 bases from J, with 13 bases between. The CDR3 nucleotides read TGTGCCAGCAGTGCTGTCGAGGGAGTTAATTCACCCCTCCACTTT. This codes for CASSAVEGVNSPLHF.

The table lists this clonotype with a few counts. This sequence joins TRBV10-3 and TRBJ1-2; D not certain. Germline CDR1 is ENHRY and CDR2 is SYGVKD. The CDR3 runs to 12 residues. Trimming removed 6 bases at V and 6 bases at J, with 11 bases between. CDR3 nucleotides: TGTGCCATCAGGGCGCTCGCAGATGGCTACACCTTC. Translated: CAIRALADGYTF.

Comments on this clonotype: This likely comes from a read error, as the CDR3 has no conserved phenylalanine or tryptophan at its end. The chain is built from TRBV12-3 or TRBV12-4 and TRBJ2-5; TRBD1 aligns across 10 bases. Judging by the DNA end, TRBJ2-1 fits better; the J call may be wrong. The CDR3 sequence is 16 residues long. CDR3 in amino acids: CASSTTGGLPSGTQFS. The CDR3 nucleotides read TGTGCCAGCAGTACGACAGGGGGCCTCCCCAGCGGGACCCAGTTCTCC.

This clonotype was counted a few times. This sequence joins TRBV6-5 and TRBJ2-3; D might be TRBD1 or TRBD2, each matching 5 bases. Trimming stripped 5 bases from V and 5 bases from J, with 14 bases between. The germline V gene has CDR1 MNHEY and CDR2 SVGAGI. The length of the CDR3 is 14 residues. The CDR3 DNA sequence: TGTGCCAGCAGTCAGGGACCGGGCGGAGATACGCAGTATTTT. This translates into CASSQGPGGDTQYF.

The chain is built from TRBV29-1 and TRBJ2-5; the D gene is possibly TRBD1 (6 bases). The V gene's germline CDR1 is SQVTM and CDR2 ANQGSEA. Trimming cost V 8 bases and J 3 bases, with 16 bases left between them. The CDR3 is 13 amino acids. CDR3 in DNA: TGCAGCATCCGGGACATCCCAAAAGAGACCCAGTACTTC. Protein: CSIRDIPKETQYF.

The CDR3 nucleotides read TGCGCCAGCAGCCAACATGAGGACAGGATCTATGGCTACACCTTC. Translation: CASSQHEDRIYGYTF. This chain connects TRBV4-3 to TRBJ1-2; 7 nucleotides agree with TRBD1. The CDR3 spans 15 residues. Germline V gene sequence: CDR1 LGHNA, CDR2 YSLEER. Trimming took 2 bases from V and 4 from J; bases not matched to a gene: 7.

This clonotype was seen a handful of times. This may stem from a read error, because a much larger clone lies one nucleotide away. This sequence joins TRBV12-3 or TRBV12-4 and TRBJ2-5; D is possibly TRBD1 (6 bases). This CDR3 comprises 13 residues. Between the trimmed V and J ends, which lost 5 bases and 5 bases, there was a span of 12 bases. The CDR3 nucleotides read TGTGCCAGCAGTGTACAGGGTTGGGAGACCCAGTACTTC. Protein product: CASSVQGWETQYF.

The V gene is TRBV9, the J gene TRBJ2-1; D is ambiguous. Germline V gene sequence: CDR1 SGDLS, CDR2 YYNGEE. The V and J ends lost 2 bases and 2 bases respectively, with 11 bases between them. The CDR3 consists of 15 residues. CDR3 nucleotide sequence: TGTGCCAGCAGCGTTGCAGGCGAGGCCTACAATGAGCAGTTCTTC. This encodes CASSVAGEAYNEQFF.

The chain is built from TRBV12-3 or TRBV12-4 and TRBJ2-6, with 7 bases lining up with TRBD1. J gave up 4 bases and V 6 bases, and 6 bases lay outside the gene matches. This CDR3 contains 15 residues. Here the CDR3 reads CASRLDRAGANVLTF. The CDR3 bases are TGTGCCAGCAGGCTCGACAGGGCCGGGGCCAACGTCCTGACTTTC.

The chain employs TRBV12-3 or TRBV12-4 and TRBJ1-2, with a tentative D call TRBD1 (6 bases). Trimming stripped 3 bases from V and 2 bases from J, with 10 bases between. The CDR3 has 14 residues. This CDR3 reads CASSLNQGNYGYTF. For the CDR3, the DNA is TGTGCCAGCAGTTTGAATCAGGGGAACTATGGCTACACCTTC.

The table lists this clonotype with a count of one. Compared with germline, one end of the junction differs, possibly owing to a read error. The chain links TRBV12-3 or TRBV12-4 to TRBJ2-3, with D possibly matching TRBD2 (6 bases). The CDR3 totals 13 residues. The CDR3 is CTSRSSSEHTQYF. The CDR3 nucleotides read TGTACCAGCCGGTCATCTAGCGAGCATACGCAGTATTTT.

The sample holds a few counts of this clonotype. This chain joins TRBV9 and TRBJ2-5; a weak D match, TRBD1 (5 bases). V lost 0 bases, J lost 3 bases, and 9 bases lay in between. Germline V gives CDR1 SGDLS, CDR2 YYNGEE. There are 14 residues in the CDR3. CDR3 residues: CASSVGTREETQYF. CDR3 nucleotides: TGTGCCAGCAGCGTAGGGACACGGGAAGAGACCCAGTACTTC.

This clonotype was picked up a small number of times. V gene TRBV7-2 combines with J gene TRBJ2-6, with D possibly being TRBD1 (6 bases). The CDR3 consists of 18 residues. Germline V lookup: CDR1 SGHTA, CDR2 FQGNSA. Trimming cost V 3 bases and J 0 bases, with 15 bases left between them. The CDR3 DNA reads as TGTGCCAGCAGCTTGGACAGATCCCGTCCCTCTGGGGCCAACGTCCTGACTTTC. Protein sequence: CASSLDRSRPSGANVLTF. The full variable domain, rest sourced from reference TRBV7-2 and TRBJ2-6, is GAGVSQSPSNKVTEKGKDVELRCDPISGHTALYWYRQSLGQGLEFLIYFQGNSAPDKSGLPSDRFSAERTGGSVSTLTIQRTQQEDSAVYLCASSLDRSRPSGANVLTFGAGSRLTVL.

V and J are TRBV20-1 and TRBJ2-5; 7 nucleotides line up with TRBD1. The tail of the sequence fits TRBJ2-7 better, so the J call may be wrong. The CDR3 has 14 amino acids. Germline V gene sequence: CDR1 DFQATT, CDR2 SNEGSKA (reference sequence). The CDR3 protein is CSARDGPRGYEQYF. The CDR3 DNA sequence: TGCAGTGCTAGAGATGGCCCCAGGGGGTACGAGCAGTACTTC.